This TCR beta chain derives from a study of shared clonotypes between healthy human individuals. Study details: Ranging from 18 to 49 in age, donors were two women and a few men. Study-wide points: When naive CD4 clonotypes were compared across several donors, 5% to 5.5% were shared.

Germline V gives CDR1 MNHNS, CDR2 SASEGT. V was clipped by 4 bases and J by 11 bases, with 5 bases between them. The CDR3 spans 9 residues. The authors divided CD4+ cells into CD45RA+ naive and CD45RA-negative memory subsets. In this sample, this clone turned up a few times. Its antigen is currently unknown. Once extracted for a subset, genomic DNA was divided evenly among several immunoSEQ plates. TCRdb keeps only in-frame clones here, not all; method: immunoSEQ multiplex PCR. The profile shows about 990,000 clones, 70% to 80% of them singletons. The V call is TRBV6-1, the J call TRBJ1-1; unclear D gene. The TCR originated in a man younger than 35 in good health. Some clones in this sample may be carry-over from other donors' samples. The sample was memory CD4+ T cells from PBMCs. This sample's subset: CD45RA-negative fraction. In DNA form, the CDR3 reads TGTGCCAGCAGTGCACAGGCTTTCTTT. It translates to CASSAQAFF.